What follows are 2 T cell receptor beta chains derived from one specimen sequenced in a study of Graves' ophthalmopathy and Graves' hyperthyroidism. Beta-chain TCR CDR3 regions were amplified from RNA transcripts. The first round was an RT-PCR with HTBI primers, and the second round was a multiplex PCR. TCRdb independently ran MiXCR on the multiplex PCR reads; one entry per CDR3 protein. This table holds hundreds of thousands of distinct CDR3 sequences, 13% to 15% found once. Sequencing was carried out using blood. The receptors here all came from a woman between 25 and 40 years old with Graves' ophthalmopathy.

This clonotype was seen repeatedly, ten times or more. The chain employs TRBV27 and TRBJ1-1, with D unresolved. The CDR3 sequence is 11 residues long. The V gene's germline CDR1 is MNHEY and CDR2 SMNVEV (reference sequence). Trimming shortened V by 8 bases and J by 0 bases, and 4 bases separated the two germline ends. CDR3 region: CASGMNTEAFF. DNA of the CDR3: TGTGCCAGCGGAATGAACACTGAAGCTTTCTTT.

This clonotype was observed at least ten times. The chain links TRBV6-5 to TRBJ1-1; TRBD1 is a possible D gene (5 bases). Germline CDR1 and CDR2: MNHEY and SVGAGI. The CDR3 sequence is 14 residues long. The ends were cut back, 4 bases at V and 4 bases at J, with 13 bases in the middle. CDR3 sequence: CASSLGTPATEAFF. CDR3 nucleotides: TGTGCCAGCAGTTTGGGGACTCCTGCCACTGAAGCTTTCTTT.